Listed below are T cell receptor beta chains from one sample, sequenced in a study of Ad26.COV2.S vaccination and SARS-CoV-2 variants. Data came from immunoSEQ multiplex PCR; TCRdb stores just in-frame clones and leaves some out. The sample carries roughly 380,000 clones, 87% recorded once. The material was peripheral blood, obtained in a trial of Ad26.COV2.S vaccine versus placebo. The origin of the receptors is a person aged 18-65 years who received the Ad26.COV2.S COVID-19 vaccine or a placebo. The CDR3 runs from the conserved cysteine through the conserved F or W. The D gene is left open where the match is weak.

d_call j_call v_call cdr3_length cdr3_aa cdr3_nt
. TRBJ1-3 TRBV18 14 CASSSRQAGNTIYF TGTGCCAGCTCATCAAGACAGGCTGGAAACACCATATATTTT
. TRBJ1-3 TRBV30 14 CAWSALLGADTIYF TGTGCCTGGAGTGCTTTATTAGGGGCAGACACCATATATTTT
TRBD1 TRBJ1-4 TRBV2 14 CASEFGTGQEKLFF TGTGCCAGCGAATTTGGGACAGGGCAAGAAAAACTGTTTTTT
TRBD2 TRBJ2-7 TRBV18 15 CASSSTSGGSYEQYF TGTGCCAGCTCATCGACTAGCGGGGGGTCTTACGAGCAGTACTTC
TRBD2 TRBJ2-5 TRBV9 17 CASSVGVAGGARETQYF TGTGCCAGCAGCGTAGGCGTAGCGGGGGGCGCCCGGGAGACCCAGTACTTC
. TRBJ1-1 TRBV19 13 CASSIVENTEAFF TGTGCCAGTAGTATAGTTGAGAACACTGAAGCTTTCTTT
TRBD1 TRBJ2-2 TRBV24-1 18 CATSDTGQGAAFTGELFF TGTGCCACCAGTGATACCGGACAGGGGGCCGCCTTCACCGGGGAGCTGTTTTTT
. TRBJ1-5 TRBV27 14 CASSLRPSNQPQHF TGTGCCAGCAGTTTACGGCCTAGCAATCAGCCCCAGCATTTT
TRBD2 TRBJ2-3 TRBV25-1 16 CASSSGLAGGVDTQYF TGTGCCAGCAGTTCCGGACTAGCGGGGGGTGTAGATACGCAGTATTTT
. TRBJ2-3 TRBV5-1 16 CASSPVIGPGDRTQYF TGCGCCAGCAGTCCGGTTATAGGGCCCGGGGATCGTACGCAGTATTTT
. TRBJ1-4 TRBV19 16 CASSIEYREDFAKLFF TGTGCCAGTAGTATAGAATACAGGGAGGATTTCGCAAAACTGTTTTTT
TRBD2 TRBJ2-3 TRBV6-2/TRBV6-3 16 CASSHLAGRGTDTQYF TGTGCCAGCAGTCACCTAGCGGGGCGAGGCACAGATACGCAGTATTTT
. TRBJ2-6 TRBV5-4 15 CASSLFSSGANVLTF TGTGCCAGCAGCTTGTTCAGTTCTGGGGCCAACGTCCTGACTTTC
. TRBJ1-5 TRBV2 15 CASSERSGSNQPQHF TGTGCCAGCAGTGAAAGGTCAGGGAGCAATCAGCCCCAGCATTTT
. TRBJ2-7 TRBV12-3/TRBV12-4 13 CASSSDVSYEQYF TGTGCCAGCAGTTCGGACGTCTCCTACGAGCAGTACTTC
TRBD1 TRBJ1-2 TRBV5-1 18 CASILNPGTGGSLVGYTF TGCGCCAGCATACTGAATCCCGGGACAGGGGGTTCGTTGGTTGGCTACACCTTC